This T cell receptor (beta chain) was profiled in a study of blood T cell repertoires in COVID-19. About the study: Acute-phase and convalescent COVID-19 samples originated in the United States, Italy and Spain. In each case, the material was cDNA or gDNA derived from T cells, B-cell-depleted T cells, or PBMCs.

Data came from immunoSEQ multiplex PCR; TCRdb stores just in-frame clones and leaves some out. Here the sample spans over 200,000 clones, approximately 80% being singletons. The receptor was derived from a man in his forties or fifties who had recovered from COVID-19. Material for sequencing was PBMCs or T cells enriched from blood (not recorded which).

CDR3 sequence: CASSYSRSYNSPLHF. The CDR3 region has the DNA TGTGCCAGCAGTTACTCGCGCTCCTATAATTCACCCCTCCACTTT. The chain joins TRBV6-2 or TRBV6-3 to TRBJ1-6; no firm D call. Looked up from germline, CDR1 is MNHEY and CDR2 is SVGEGT. CDR3 length: 15 amino acids. The V end lost 0 bases, the J end lost 0 bases, and 3 bases lay between the germline ends.